Each of the 17 T cell receptor beta chains below was sequenced from the same sample in a study of blood T cell repertoires in COVID-19. Profiled with immunoSEQ multiplex PCR; TCRdb holds only in-frame clones, not every one. The profile shows approximately 300,000 clones, about nine tenths of them singletons. Sample: PBMCs or T cells enriched from blood (not recorded which). The receptors were gathered from a man aged 25 to 45 who had recovered from COVID-19.

This rearrangement joins TRBV11-3 to TRBJ2-1, with TRBD2 matching over 8 bases. The CDR3 spans 14 residues. Germline V CDR1 and CDR2: SGHNT, YENEEA. V trimming: 5 bases; J trimming: 8 bases; junction bases outside the gene matches: 8. This CDR3 reads CASSNSGKGDEQFF. DNA of the CDR3: TGTGCCAGCAGCAATAGCGGGAAGGGGGATGAGCAGTTCTTC.

J is TRBJ1-4 and V is TRBV28; 8 nucleotides match TRBD1. Germline V gene sequence: CDR1 MDHEN, CDR2 SYDVKM. CDR3 length: 15 amino acids. Germline trimming cut 5 bases from V and 4 bases from J; bases unmatched to any gene: 6. The CDR3 DNA reads as TGTGCCAGCAGTCAACCGGGACAGGTTAATGAAAAACTGTTTTTT. This translates into CASSQPGQVNEKLFF.

The chain uses TRBV5-6 and TRBJ1-5; TRBD1 aligns across 7 bases. J was trimmed by 0 bases and V by 4 bases; bases with no gene match: 7. The CDR3 runs to 16 residues. Looked up from germline, CDR1 is SGHDT and CDR2 is YYEEEE. CDR3 nucleotides: TGTGCCAGCAGCGTGACAGGGAGATATAGCAATCAGCCCCAGCATTTT. It specifies CASSVTGRYSNQPQHF.

The chain uses TRBV11-3 and TRBJ2-7; 11 bases agree with TRBD2. With V trimmed by 0 bases and J by 7 bases, 11 bases remained unmatched. Germline assignment: CDR1 SGHNT and CDR2 YENEEA. The CDR3 length is 17 residues. The CDR3 sequence: CASSLDLLAGGAYEQYF. CDR3 coding DNA: TGTGCCAGCAGCTTAGATCTCCTAGCGGGAGGAGCATATGAGCAGTACTTC.

The gene calls are TRBV11-2 and TRBJ1-2, with 7 bases fitting TRBD1. The CDR3 contains 17 residues. Germline V gives CDR1 SGHAT, CDR2 FQNNGV. The J segment lost 6 bases and the V segment lost 0 bases, leaving 13 bases of the junction unmatched. CDR3: CASSLDLTGVFGNGYTF. Here the CDR3 DNA reads TGTGCCAGCAGCTTAGATCTAACAGGGGTGTTTGGTAATGGCTACACCTTC.

This rearrangement joins TRBV19 to TRBJ1-3, with D possibly TRBD1 on 5 matching bases. The CDR3 length is 16 residues. V lost 0 bases and J 0 bases, leaving 9 bases between the germline ends. CDR1 LNHDA and CDR2 SQIVND come from the germline V gene (reference sequence). The CDR3: CASSIEGPNSGNTIYF. CDR3 sequence (DNA): TGTGCCAGTAGTATAGAGGGGCCGAACTCTGGAAACACCATATATTTT.

CDR3 amino acids: CASSLGAGHGYTF. CDR3 nucleotides: TGTGCCAGCAGTTTAGGGGCAGGGCACGGCTACACCTTC. The rearrangement joins TRBV12-3 or TRBV12-4 to TRBJ1-2; tentative D call: TRBD1 (5 bases). V shed 1 base and J shed 8 bases, with 11 bases lying between them. The CDR3 contains 13 residues.

This clone appeared a few times. V usage is TRBV23-1 and J usage is TRBJ2-1; 10 positions match TRBD2. TRBV23-1 belongs to the ORF category, with a function that is uncertain. CDR3 length: 16 amino acids. The junction had 3 bases not matched to a gene; V was cut back by 3 bases and J by 1 base. For the CDR3, the DNA is TGCGCCAGCAGTCATTGGACTAGCGGATCCTACAATGAGCAGTTCTTC. Amino acid sequence: CASSHWTSGSYNEQFF.

CDR3 amino acids: CASSSTSGEGGYEQYF. DNA of the CDR3: TGTGCCAGCAGCTCAACTAGCGGGGAGGGTGGGTACGAGCAGTACTTC. The V gene is TRBV5-6, the J gene TRBJ2-7; 10 positions agree with TRBD2. The J segment lost 4 bases and the V segment lost 3 bases, leaving 10 bases of the junction unmatched. The length of the CDR3 is 16 residues. Germline CDR1 reads SGHDT; CDR2 reads YYEEEE.

The rearrangement links TRBV18 to TRBJ2-4; TRBD1 might be the D (6 bases). The germline CDR1 and CDR2 sequences are KGHSH and LQKENI. The CDR3 is 15 amino acids. V shed 2 bases and J shed 3 bases, with 11 bases lying between them. The CDR3 region is CASSPSEGVKNIQYF. In DNA form, the CDR3 reads TGTGCCAGCTCACCATCTGAGGGGGTCAAAAACATTCAGTACTTC.

This chain connects TRBV7-9 to TRBJ2-6; D might be TRBD1 (5 bases). V lost 5 bases and J lost 4, with 9 bases in between. The CDR3 spans 14 residues. Germline values: CDR1 SEHNR, CDR2 FQNEAQ (reference sequence). The CDR3 loop reads CASSPGFGANVLTF. The CDR3 region has the DNA TGTGCCAGCAGCCCAGGGTTCGGGGCCAACGTCCTGACTTTC. Looking up the rest from reference TRBV7-9 and TRBJ2-6 gives the full variable domain: DTGVSQNPRHKITKRGQNVTFRCDPISEHNRLYWYRQTLGQGPEFLTYFQNEAQLEKSRLLSDRFSAERPKGSFSTLEIQRTEQGDSAMYLCASSPGFGANVLTFGAGSRLTVL.

This clone is a singleton in its sample. The chain uses TRBV4-1 and TRBJ1-6; 7 bases map to TRBD1. Germline CDR1 reads MGHRA; CDR2 reads YSYEKL. This CDR3 region has 13 residues. Trimming removed 7 bases from V and 9 bases from J; junction bases left unmatched: 6. The CDR3 loop reads CASTQGGGSPLHF. CDR3 nucleotide sequence: TGCGCCAGCACGCAGGGGGGTGGTTCACCCCTCCACTTT.

The chain uses TRBV19 and TRBJ2-3; 14 bases are a match to TRBD2. Germline V gene lookup returns CDR1 LNHDA and CDR2 SQIVND (reference sequence). The CDR3 extends over 17 amino acids. V was pared by 1 base and J by 0 bases, with 0 bases of the junction left unmatched. CDR3 DNA sequence: TGTGCCAGTAGTATAGGGACTAGCGGGAGGAGCACAGATACGCAGTATTTT. Translation gives CASSIGTSGRSTDTQYF.

To note about this clone: The same CDR3 also results from other DNA sequences found in this sample. The V gene is TRBV12-3 or TRBV12-4, the J gene TRBJ2-7; 8 bases agree with TRBD1. The CDR3 loop spans 13 amino acids. The trim removed 3 bases at V and 4 bases at J, leaving 2 bases unmatched. CDR3 coding DNA: TGTGCCAGCAGTTTTCGACAGGGGTACGAGCAGTACTTC. The encoded protein is CASSFRQGYEQYF.

The chain joins TRBV21-1 to TRBJ1-5. TRBV21-1 has pseudogene status. The CDR3 spans 16 residues. The CDR3 DNA reads TGTGCCAGCAGCAAAGTCTTCGGGCAGGGAGGTCAGCCCCAGCATTTT. Translation gives CASSKVFGQGGQPQHF.

This clone came up once. This chain joins TRBV4-1 and TRBJ1-1, with TRBD1 matching 7 bases. This CDR3 is 12 amino acids long. Germline assignment: CDR1 MGHRA and CDR2 YSYEKL. V gave up 4 bases and J gave up 11 bases; unmatched junction bases: 7. The CDR3 region is CASSPNDRVAFF. CDR3 in DNA: TGCGCCAGCAGCCCTAACGACAGGGTGGCTTTCTTT.

This sequence joins TRBV27 and TRBJ2-1; 7 bases match TRBD1. The CDR3 is 12 residues long. Trimming removed 6 bases from V and 4 bases from J; junction bases left unmatched: 0. Germline V CDR1 and CDR2: MNHEY, SMNVEV (reference sequence). CDR3 nucleotide sequence: TGTGCCAGCAGACAGGGGTACAATGAGCAGTTCTTC. Protein product: CASRQGYNEQFF.